A single sample is the source of the 13 T cell receptor beta chains below, sequenced in a study of molecular identifiers for immune sequencing clone quantification. TCRdb redid the calling of the PCR reads with MiXCR, one entry per CDR3 protein. Here the sample spans 90,000 or so distinct CDR3 sequences, roughly 21% being singletons. Sequenced input: naive CD8+ T cells from blood, with Jurkat cell RNA spiked in. This sample's subset: FACS-sorted CD8+CD4-CCR7+CD45RA+ naive T cells. The origin of the receptors is a human donor in good health. Some libraries in this study had Jurkat cell RNA spiked in.

The V call is TRBV6-5, the J call TRBJ2-7, with D unclear. From germline, CDR1 is MNHEY and CDR2 SVGAGI. The CDR3 is made up of 13 amino acids. The ends were cut back, 7 bases at V and 4 bases at J, with 14 bases in the middle. The CDR3 protein is CASTDGPSYEQYF. In nucleotides, the CDR3 is TGTGCCAGCACCGACGGACCTTCTTACGAGCAGTACTTC.

This clonotype was detected a few times. The chain has TRBV19 and TRBJ2-2; D is unresolved. The CDR3 is 10 residues long. Looked up from germline, CDR1 is LNHDA and CDR2 is SQIVND (reference sequence). The V gene lost 6 bases and the J gene lost 5 bases, with 1 base spanning the gap. The CDR3 DNA follows: TGTGCCAGTAGGACCGGGGAGCTGTTTTTT. It translates to CASRTGELFF.

This clonotype was seen ten or more times. This chain's CDR3 is CASSWLTSGRDTQYF. The CDR3 region has the DNA TGTGCCAGCAGTTGGTTGACTAGCGGGAGGGATACGCAGTATTTT. The rearrangement joins TRBV6-5 to TRBJ2-3; 13 bases fit TRBD2. The germline V gene encodes CDR1 MNHEY and CDR2 SVGAGI. The trim removed 4 bases at V and 6 bases at J, leaving 4 bases unmatched. This CDR3 spans 15 amino acids.

The chain uses TRBV5-6 and TRBJ1-6; no reliable D call. V was clipped by 2 bases and J by 0 bases, with 12 bases between them. The CDR3 totals 17 residues. The germline V gene encodes CDR1 SGHDT and CDR2 YYEEEE. The CDR3 DNA reads TGTGCCAGCAGCTTAGGAGTGGGGAGCTCCTATAATTCACCCCTCCACTTT. Translation gives CASSLGVGSSYNSPLHF.

At least ten counts were recorded for this clonotype. This rearrangement joins TRBV10-3 to TRBJ1-1; D gene uncertain. Germline assignment: CDR1 ENHRY and CDR2 SYGVKD. There are 17 residues in the CDR3. The germline V and J ends were trimmed by 0 bases and 0 bases, with 14 bases remaining between them. The DNA of the CDR3 is TGTGCCATCAGTGAGTCGATTGGGGAGGGTATGAACACTGAAGCTTTCTTT. Translated, it gives CAISESIGEGMNTEAFF.

As regards this clonotype: A read error is possible here, since a much larger clone lies one base away. V gene TRBV29-1 combines with J gene TRBJ2-1; a weak D match, TRBD1 (6 bases). V lost 1 base and J 12 bases, leaving 13 bases between the germline ends. Germline CDR1 SQVTM, CDR2 ANQGSEA. The CDR3 extends over 12 amino acids. CDR3 DNA: TGCAGCGTTGAAGGGACAGAGGCTGGGCAGTTCTTC. Encoded protein: CSVEGTEAGQFF.

This clonotype came up many times. This chain's CDR3 is CASSVATSYEQYF. In DNA form, the CDR3 reads TGTGCCAGCAGCGTAGCTACGAGCTACGAGCAGTACTTC. This chain uses TRBV9 with TRBJ2-7; no reliable D call. This CDR3 region has 13 residues. V was trimmed by 0 bases and J by 3 bases, leaving 7 bases between them. Germline loops: CDR1 SGDLS, CDR2 YYNGEE.

The chain carries TRBV4-1 and TRBJ2-5, with a possible D match to TRBD1 (6 bases). CDR3 length: 16 amino acids. The V gene lost 0 bases and the J gene lost 4 bases, with 15 bases spanning the gap. Germline-derived CDR1 and CDR2 are MGHRA and YSYEKL. CDR3 sequence (DNA): TGCGCCAGCAGCCAAGAGTCAGGGGATTTCGGAGAGACCCAGTACTTC. This codes for CASSQESGDFGETQYF.

This clonotype has more than one count but fewer than ten. The chain employs TRBV9 and TRBJ2-3, with D hard to call. Germline CDR1 is SGDLS and CDR2 is YYNGEE. Trimming stripped 0 bases from V and 13 bases from J, with 12 bases between. The CDR3 sequence is 12 residues long. The CDR3: CASSVETVTEYF. CDR3 bases: TGTGCCAGCAGCGTAGAGACGGTAACGGAGTATTTT.

This clonotype showed up many times. This chain connects TRBV6-5 to TRBJ1-1; D possibly corresponds to TRBD1 (5 bases). The germline V gene has CDR1 MNHEY and CDR2 SVGAGI. The germline V and J ends were trimmed by 7 bases and 6 bases, with 15 bases remaining between them. The CDR3 has 13 residues. CDR3 sequence: CASTSQASPEAFF. CDR3 nucleotide sequence: TGTGCCAGCACTTCACAGGCGTCTCCTGAAGCTTTCTTT.

This clonotype was found many times. The chain joins TRBV5-8 to TRBJ2-5; D might be TRBD2 (7 bases). Trimming shortened V by 4 bases and J by 4 bases, and 20 bases separated the two germline ends. CDR3 length equals 16 residues. The germline CDR1 and CDR2 sequences are SGHTS and YDEGEE. DNA of the CDR3: TGTGCCAGCAGCATTGTCCCACGGGGGGCTTCAGAGACCCAGTACTTC. Translated, it gives CASSIVPRGASETQYF.

This clonotype occurred a few times. V usage is TRBV7-9 and J usage is TRBJ2-7; D gene uncertain. This CDR3 is 16 amino acids long. Trimming removed 1 base from V and 0 bases from J, with 13 bases in between. Germline V gene lookup returns CDR1 SEHNR and CDR2 FQNEAQ (reference sequence). The CDR3 DNA sequence: TGTGCCAGCAGCTTAGAGTACGGCAGCAGCTCCTACGAGCAGTACTTC. This gives the protein CASSLEYGSSSYEQYF.

This clonotype has just a few counts. This sequence joins TRBV5-4 and TRBJ2-5, with D possibly being TRBD2 (5 bases). V lost 4 bases to trimming and J lost 4 bases, with 26 bases between them. The CDR3 has 18 amino acids. Per germline, CDR1 SGHNT and CDR2 YYREEE (reference sequence). The chain's CDR3 is CASSGRLSASPRGETQYF. In DNA form, the CDR3 reads TGTGCCAGCAGCGGACGACTTAGCGCATCCCCCCGGGGAGAGACCCAGTACTTC.